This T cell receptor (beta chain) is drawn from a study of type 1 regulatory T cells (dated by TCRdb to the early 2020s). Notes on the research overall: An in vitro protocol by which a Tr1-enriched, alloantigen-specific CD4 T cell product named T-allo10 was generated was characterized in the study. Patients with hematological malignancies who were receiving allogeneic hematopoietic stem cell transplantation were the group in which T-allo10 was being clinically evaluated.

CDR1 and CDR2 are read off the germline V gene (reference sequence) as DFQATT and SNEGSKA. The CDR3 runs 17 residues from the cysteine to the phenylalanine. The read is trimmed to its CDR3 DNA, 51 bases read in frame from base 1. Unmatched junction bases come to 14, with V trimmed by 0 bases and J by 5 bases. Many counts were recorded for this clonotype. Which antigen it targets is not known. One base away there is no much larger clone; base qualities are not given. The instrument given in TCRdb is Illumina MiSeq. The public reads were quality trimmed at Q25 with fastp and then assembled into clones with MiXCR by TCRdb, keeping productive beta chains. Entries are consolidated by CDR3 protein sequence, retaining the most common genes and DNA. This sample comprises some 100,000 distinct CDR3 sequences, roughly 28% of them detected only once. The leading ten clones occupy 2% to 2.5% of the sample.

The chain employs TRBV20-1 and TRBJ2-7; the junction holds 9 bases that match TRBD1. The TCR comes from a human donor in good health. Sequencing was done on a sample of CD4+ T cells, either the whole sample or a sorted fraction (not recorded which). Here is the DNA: TGCAGTGCTAGAGATCTGGGAACGGGACAGGGTGGCCACGAGCAGTACTTC. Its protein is CSARDLGTGQGGHEQYF.